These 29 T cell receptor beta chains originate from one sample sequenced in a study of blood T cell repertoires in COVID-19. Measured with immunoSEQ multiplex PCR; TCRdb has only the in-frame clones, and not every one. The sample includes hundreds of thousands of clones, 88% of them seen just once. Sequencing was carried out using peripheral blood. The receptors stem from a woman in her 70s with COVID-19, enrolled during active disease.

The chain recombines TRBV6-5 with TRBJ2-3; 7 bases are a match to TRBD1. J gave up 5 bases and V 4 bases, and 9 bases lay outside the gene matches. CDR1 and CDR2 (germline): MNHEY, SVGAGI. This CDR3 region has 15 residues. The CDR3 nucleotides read TGTGCCAGCAGTTGGGTTAAGGGGGCTAGAGATACGCAGTATTTT. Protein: CASSWVKGARDTQYF.

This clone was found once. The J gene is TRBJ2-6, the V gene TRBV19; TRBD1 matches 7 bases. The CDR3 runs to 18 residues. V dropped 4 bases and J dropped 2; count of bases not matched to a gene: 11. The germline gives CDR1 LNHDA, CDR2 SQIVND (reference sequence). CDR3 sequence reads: CASSTLRQGFAGANVLTF. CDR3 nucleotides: TGTGCCAGTAGTACCCTCCGACAGGGCTTCGCTGGGGCCAACGTCCTGACTTTC. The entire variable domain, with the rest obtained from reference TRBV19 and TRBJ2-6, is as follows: DGGITQSPKYLFRKEGQNVTLSCEQNLNHDAMYWYRQDPGQGLRLIYYSQIVNDFQKGDIAEGYSVSREKKESFPLTVTSAQKNPTAFYLCASSTLRQGFAGANVLTFGAGSRLTVL.

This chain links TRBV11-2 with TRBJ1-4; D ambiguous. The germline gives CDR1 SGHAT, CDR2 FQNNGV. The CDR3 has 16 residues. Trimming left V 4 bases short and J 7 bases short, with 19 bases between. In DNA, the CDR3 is TGTGCCAGCAGCTATTCACCGGGAGGGCGAGGTGAAAAACTGTTTTTT. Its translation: CASSYSPGGRGEKLFF.

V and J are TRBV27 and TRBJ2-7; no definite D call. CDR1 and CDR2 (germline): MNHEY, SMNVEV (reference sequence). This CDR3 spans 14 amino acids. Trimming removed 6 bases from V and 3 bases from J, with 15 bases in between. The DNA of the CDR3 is TGTGCCAGCAGCCGCAGCGCCGGGTTCTACGAGCAGTACTTC. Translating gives CASSRSAGFYEQYF.

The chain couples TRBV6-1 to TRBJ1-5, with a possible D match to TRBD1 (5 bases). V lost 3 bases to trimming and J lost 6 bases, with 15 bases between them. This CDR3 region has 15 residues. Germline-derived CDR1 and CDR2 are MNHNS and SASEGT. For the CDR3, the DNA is TGTGCCAGCAGTGAGATGGGGGGAGTAGGTCAGCCCCAGCATTTT. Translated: CASSEMGGVGQPQHF.

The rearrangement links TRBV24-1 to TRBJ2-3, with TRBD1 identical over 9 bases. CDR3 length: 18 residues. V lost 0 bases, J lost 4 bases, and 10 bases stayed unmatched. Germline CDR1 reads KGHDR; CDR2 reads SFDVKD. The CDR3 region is CATSDLQSTGGNSDTQYF. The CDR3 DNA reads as TGTGCCACCAGTGATTTGCAATCGACAGGGGGAAATTCAGATACGCAGTATTTT.

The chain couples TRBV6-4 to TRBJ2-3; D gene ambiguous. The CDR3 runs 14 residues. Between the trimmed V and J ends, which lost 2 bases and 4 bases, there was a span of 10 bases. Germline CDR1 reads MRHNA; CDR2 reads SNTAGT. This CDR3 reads CASSDGSAADTQYF. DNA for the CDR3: TGTGCCAGCAGTGACGGGTCGGCGGCAGATACGCAGTATTTT.

The CDR3 is CASSFTENTEAFF. In DNA form, the CDR3 reads TGTGCCAGCAGCTTCACAGAGAACACTGAAGCTTTCTTT. The chain employs TRBV7-9 and TRBJ1-1; D gene uncertain. Between the trimmed V and J ends, which lost 3 bases and 1 base, there was a span of 6 bases. Germline-derived CDR1 and CDR2 are SEHNR and FQNEAQ (reference sequence). This CDR3 region has 13 residues. Variable domain in full (rest from reference TRBV7-9 and TRBJ1-1): DTGVSQNPRHKITKRGQNVTFRCDPISEHNRLYWYRQTLGQGPEFLTYFQNEAQLEKSRLLSDRFSAERPKGSFSTLEIQRTEQGDSAMYLCASSFTENTEAFFGQGTRLTVV.

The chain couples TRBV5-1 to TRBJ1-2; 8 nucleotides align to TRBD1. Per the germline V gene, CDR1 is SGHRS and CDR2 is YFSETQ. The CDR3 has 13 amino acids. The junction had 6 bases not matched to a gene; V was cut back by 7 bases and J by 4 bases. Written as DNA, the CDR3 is TGCGCCAGCGGGACAGGACAAAGCTATGGCTACACCTTC. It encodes CASGTGQSYGYTF.

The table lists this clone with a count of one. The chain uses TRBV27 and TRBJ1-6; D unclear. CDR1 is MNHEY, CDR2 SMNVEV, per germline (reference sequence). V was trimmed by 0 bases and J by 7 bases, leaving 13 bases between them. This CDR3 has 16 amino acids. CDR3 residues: CASSLSVAVINSPLHF. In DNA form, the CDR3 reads TGTGCCAGCAGTTTATCGGTGGCGGTTATCAATTCACCCCTCCACTTT.

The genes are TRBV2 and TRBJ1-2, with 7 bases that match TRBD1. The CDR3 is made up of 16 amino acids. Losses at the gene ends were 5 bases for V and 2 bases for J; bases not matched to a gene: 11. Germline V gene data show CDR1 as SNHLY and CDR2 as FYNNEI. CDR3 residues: CASSLLRQGGNYGYTF. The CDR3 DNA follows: TGTGCCAGCAGTCTTCTACGACAGGGCGGAAACTATGGCTACACCTTC. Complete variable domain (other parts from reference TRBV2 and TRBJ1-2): EPEVTQTPSHQVTQMGQEVILRCVPISNHLYFYWYRQILGQKVEFLVSFYNNEISEKSEIFDDQFSVERPDGSNFTLKIRSTKLEDSAMYFCASSLLRQGGNYGYTFGSGTRLTVV.

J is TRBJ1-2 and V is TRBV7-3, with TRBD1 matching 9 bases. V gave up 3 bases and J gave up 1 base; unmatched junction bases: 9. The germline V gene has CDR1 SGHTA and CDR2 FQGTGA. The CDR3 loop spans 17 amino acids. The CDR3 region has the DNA TGTGCCAGCAGCTTGGCAAAGGACAGGGGAGATAACTATGGCTACACCTTC. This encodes CASSLAKDRGDNYGYTF.

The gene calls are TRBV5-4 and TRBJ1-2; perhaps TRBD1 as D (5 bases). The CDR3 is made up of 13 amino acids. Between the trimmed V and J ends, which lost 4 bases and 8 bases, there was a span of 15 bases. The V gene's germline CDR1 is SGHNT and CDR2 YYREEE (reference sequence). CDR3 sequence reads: CASSLGGAGGYTF. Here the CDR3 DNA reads TGTGCCAGCAGCCTCGGTGGGGCTGGGGGCTACACCTTC.

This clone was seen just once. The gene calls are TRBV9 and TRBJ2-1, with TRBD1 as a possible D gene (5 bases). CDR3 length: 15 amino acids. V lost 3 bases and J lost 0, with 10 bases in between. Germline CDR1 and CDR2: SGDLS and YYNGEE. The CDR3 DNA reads TGTGCCAGCAGCGAAGGGGTAGGCTCCTACAATGAGCAGTTCTTC. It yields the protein CASSEGVGSYNEQFF.

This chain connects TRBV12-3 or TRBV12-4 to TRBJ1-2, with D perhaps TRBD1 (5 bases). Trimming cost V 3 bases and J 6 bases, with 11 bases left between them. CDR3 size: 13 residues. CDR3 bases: TGTGCCAGCAGTTTTTCAGGGAATAATGGCTACACCTTC. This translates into CASSFSGNNGYTF.

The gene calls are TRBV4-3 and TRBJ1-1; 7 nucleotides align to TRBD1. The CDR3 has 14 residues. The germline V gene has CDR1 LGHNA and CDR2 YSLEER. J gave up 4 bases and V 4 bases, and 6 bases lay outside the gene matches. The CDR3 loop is CASSPNRGLTEAFF. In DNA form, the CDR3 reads TGCGCCAGCAGCCCCAACAGGGGACTCACTGAAGCTTTCTTT.

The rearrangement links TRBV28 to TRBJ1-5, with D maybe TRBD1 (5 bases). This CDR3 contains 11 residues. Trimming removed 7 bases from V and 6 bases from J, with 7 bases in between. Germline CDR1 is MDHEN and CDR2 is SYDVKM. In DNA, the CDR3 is TGTGCCAGCACGGGGGGTCAGCCCCAGCATTTT. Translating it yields CASTGGQPQHF.

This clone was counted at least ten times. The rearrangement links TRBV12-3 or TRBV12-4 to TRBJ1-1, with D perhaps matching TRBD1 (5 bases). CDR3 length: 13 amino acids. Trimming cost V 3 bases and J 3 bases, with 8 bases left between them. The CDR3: CASSFQGDTEAFF. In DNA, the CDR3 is TGTGCCAGCAGTTTTCAGGGCGACACTGAAGCTTTCTTT.

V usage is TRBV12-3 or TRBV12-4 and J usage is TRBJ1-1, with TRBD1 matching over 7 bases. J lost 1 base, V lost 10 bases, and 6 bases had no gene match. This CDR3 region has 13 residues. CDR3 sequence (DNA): TGTGCCATAATTACAGGGGCGAACACTGAAGCTTTCTTT. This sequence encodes CAIITGANTEAFF.

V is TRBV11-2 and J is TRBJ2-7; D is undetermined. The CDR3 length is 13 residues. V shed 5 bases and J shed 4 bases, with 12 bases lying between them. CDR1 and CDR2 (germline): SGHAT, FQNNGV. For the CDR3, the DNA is TGTGCCAGCAGCCAACAGTGGATATACGAGCAGTACTTC. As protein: CASSQQWIYEQYF.

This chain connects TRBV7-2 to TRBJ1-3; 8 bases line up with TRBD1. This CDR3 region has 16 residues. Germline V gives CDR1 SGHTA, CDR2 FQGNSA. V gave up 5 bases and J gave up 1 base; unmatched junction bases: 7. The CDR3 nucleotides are TGTGCCAGCAGCAACAGGGGGTCTGCGTCTGGAAACACCATATATTTT. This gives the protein CASSNRGSASGNTIYF. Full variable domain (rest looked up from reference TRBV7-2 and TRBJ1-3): GAGVSQSPSNKVTEKGKDVELRCDPISGHTALYWYRQSLGQGLEFLIYFQGNSAPDKSGLPSDRFSAERTGGSVSTLTIQRTQQEDSAVYLCASSNRGSASGNTIYFGEGSWLTVV.

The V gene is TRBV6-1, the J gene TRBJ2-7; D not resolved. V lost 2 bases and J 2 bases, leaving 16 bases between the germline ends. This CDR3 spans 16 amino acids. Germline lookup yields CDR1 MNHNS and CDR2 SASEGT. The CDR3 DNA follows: TGTGCCAGCAGTGAATTAAGAAGGAGAGCGCCCTACGAGCAGTACTTC. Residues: CASSELRRRAPYEQYF.

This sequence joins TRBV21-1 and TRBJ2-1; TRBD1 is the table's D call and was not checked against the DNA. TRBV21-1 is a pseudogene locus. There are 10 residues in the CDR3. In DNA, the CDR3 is TGTGCCAACTGGACAGGGCCCCAGTTCTTC. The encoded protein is CANWTGPQFF.

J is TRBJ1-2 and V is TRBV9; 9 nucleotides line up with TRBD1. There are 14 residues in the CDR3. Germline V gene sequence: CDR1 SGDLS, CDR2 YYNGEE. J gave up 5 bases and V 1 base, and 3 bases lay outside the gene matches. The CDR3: CASSVSQGAYGYTF. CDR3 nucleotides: TGTGCCAGCAGCGTATCACAGGGGGCTTATGGCTACACCTTC.

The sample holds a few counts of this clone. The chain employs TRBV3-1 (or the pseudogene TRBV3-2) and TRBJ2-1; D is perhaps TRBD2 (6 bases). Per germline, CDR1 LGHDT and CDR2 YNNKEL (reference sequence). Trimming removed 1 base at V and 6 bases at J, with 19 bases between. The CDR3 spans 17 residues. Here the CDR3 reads CASSQGGGGRRGNEQFF. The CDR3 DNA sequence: TGTGCCAGCAGCCAAGGAGGAGGAGGGAGGAGGGGCAATGAGCAGTTCTTC.

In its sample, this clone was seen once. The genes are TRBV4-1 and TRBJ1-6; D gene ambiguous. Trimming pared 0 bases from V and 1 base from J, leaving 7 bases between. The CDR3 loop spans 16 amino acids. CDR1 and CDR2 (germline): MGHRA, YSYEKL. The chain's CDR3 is CASSQDRGSYNSPLHF. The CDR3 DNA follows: TGCGCCAGCAGCCAAGATCGGGGTTCCTATAATTCACCCCTCCACTTT.

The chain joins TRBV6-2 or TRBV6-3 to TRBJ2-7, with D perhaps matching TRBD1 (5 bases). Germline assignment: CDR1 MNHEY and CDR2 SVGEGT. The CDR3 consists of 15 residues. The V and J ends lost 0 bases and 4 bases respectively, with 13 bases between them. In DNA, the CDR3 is TGTGCCAGCAGTTACTCGACGGCCAGGGAATACGAGCAGTACTTC. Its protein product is CASSYSTAREYEQYF.

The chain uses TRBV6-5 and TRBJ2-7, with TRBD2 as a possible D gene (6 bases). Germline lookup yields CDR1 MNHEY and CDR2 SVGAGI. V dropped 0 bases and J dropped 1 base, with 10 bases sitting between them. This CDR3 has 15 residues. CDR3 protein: CASSYSLEGSYEQYF. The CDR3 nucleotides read TGTGCCAGCAGTTACTCGTTGGAGGGATCCTACGAGCAGTACTTC.

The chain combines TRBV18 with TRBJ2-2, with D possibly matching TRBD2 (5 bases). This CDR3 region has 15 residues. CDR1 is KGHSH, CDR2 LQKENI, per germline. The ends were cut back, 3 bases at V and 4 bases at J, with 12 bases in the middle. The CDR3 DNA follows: TGTGCCAGCTCACCCCCCGGGGTTAGCACCGGGGAGCTGTTTTTT. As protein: CASSPPGVSTGELFF. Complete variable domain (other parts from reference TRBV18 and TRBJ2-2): NAGVMQNPRHLVRRRGQEARLRCSPMKGHSHVYWYRQLPEEGLKFMVYLQKENIIDESGMPKERFSAEFPKEGPSILRIQQVVRGDSAAYFCASSPPGVSTGELFFGEGSRLTVL.